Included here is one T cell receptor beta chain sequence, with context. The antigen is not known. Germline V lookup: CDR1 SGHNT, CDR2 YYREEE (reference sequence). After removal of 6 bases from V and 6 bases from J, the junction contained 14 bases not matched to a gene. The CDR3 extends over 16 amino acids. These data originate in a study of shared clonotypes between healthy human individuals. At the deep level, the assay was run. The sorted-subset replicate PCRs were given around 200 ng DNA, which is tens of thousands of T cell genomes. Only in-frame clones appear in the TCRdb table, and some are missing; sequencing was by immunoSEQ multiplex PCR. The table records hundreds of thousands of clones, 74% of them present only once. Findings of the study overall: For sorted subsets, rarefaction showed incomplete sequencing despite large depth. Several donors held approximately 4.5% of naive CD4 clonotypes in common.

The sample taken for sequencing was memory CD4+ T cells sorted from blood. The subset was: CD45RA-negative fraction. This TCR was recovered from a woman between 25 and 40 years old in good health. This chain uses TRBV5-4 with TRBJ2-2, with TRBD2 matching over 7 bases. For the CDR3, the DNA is TGTGCCAGCACCTGGGGGGGTAGCAGGGAGGCCGGGGAGCTGTTTTTT. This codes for CASTWGGSREAGELFF.